By share, the clone carrying this T cell receptor (beta chain) ranks as large (0.1 to 1%). These data come from a study of immune characterization of retroperitoneal liposarcoma. MiXCR, run by TCRdb on the PCR reads, gives a single entry per CDR3 protein. The repertoire consists of around 2,000 distinct CDR3 sequences, with 45% to 50% occurring once and the leading ten covering 52%. The receptor was isolated from a female donor with retroperitoneal liposarcoma. Sequenced input: tumor tissue.

The CDR3, as DNA: TGTGCCAGCAGTCAGTCTGGACAGGCCTTGGGGAGGAGGTACGAGCAGTACTTC. Translated, it gives CASSQSGQALGRRYEQYF. The rearrangement joins TRBV6-1 to TRBJ2-5; possible D gene TRBD1, 7 bases. Near its end, the DNA agrees better with TRBJ2-7, so the J call may be wrong. The germline gives CDR1 MNHNS, CDR2 SASEGT. The CDR3 spans 18 residues.